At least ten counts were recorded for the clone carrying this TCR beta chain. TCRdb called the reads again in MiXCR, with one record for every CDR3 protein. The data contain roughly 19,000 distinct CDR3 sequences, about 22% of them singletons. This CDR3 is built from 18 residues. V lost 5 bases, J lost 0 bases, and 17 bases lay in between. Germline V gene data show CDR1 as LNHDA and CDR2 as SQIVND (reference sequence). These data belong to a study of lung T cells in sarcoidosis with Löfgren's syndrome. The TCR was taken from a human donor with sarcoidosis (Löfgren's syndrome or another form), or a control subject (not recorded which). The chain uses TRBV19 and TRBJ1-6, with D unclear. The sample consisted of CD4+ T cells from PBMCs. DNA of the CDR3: TGTGCCAGTAGTGTTTCCACCCAACGGACCTCCTATAATTCACCCCTCCACTTT. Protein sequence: CASSVSTQRTSYNSPLHF.